The present T cell receptor beta chain was sequenced within a study of T-cell reconstitution after alpha-beta-depleted transplantation in children. Whole-study results and caveats: Newly generated T cells supplied most T-cell counts and diversity one year post-transplant.

Unique molecular identifiers tagged the TCRbeta library. TCRdb used MiXCR to reprocess the PCR reads, holding one entry per CDR3 protein. The sample includes 700,000 to 950,000 distinct CDR3 sequences, roughly 15% of them seen just once. This clonotype was counted ten times or more. Its antigen is not identified. V lost 2 bases and J 0 bases, leaving 6 bases between the germline ends. The CDR3 extends over 14 amino acids. Germline V gives CDR1 SGHRS, CDR2 YFSETQ. The receptor was isolated from a male patient younger than 18 who had a stem cell transplant for acute lymphoblastic leukemia, so the T cells may come from the graft donor. The sequences come from PBMCs, mostly from graft donor cells, collected 360 days after TCRalphabeta/CD19-depleted stem cell transplant. The chain is built from TRBV5-1 and TRBJ2-1; D not resolved. The CDR3: CASSLESSYNEQFF. The CDR3 DNA reads as TGCGCCAGCAGCTTAGAGAGCTCCTACAATGAGCAGTTCTTC.